The present entry profiles one T cell receptor beta chain with its context. What it binds is not known. Assay used: immunoSEQ multiplex PCR; TCRdb lists only in-frame clones, some missing. The table has 70,000 to 90,000 clones, roughly 84% seen once. The sample comes from a study of OX40 agonist ivuxolimab in advanced cancers. Study-level background: Three partial responders included one hepatocellular carcinoma patient and two cutaneous melanoma patients. General observations from the study: CD8+ T cells (on average) carried more expanded clones than CD4+ T cells. CD4+ and CD8+ blood T cells expanded clonally by week 6 at 0.1 to 3.0 mg/kg.

Germline V CDR1 and CDR2: LGHNA, YSLEER. The CDR3 length is 18 residues. V gave up 0 bases and J gave up 7 bases; unmatched junction bases: 15. The sequenced sample was CD4+ or CD8+ T cells sorted from blood, obtained in a trial of the OX40 agonist ivuxolimab. The TCR was taken from an adult with an advanced solid tumor such as melanoma, head and neck, liver or kidney cancer. V is TRBV4-3 and J is TRBJ2-1; TRBD2 matches at 7 bases. The CDR3 is CASSQDGAGGGTKNEQFF. As DNA, the CDR3 is TGCGCCAGCAGCCAAGATGGGGCGGGCGGGGGAACGAAGAATGAGCAGTTCTTC.